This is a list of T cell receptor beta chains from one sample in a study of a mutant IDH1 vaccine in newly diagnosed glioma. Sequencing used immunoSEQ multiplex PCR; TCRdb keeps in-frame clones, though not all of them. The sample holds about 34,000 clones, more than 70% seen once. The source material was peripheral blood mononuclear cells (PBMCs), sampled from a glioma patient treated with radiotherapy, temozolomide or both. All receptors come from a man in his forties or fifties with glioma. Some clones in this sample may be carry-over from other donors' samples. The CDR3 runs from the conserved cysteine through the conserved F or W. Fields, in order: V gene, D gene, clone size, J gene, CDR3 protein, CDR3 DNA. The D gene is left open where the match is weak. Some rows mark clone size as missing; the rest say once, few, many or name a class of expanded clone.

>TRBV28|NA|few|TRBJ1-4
CASSLRVEKLFF
TGTGCCAGCAGTTTAAGAGTCGAAAAACTGTTTTTT
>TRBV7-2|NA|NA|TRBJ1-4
CASSQGTAEKLFF
TGTGCCAGCAGCCAAGGGACGGCTGAAAAACTGTTTTTT
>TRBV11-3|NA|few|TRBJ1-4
CASSLVSGTANEKLFF
TGTGCCAGCAGCTTAGTCTCCGGGACGGCTAATGAAAAACTGTTTTTT
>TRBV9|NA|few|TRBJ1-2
CASSARDRGYTF
TGTGCCAGCAGCGCCAGGGATCGTGGCTACACCTTC
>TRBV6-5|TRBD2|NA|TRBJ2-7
CASSSPGTSGYEQYF
TGTGCCAGCAGTTCTCCCGGGACTAGCGGCTACGAGCAGTACTTC
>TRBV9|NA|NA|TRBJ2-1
CASSVGESSYNEQFF
TGTGCCAGCAGCGTAGGGGAAAGCTCCTACAATGAGCAGTTCTTC
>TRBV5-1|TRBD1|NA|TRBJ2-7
CASSLGQGGVMSYEQYF
TGCGCCAGCAGCCTCGGACAGGGGGGGGTAATGTCCTACGAGCAGTACTTC
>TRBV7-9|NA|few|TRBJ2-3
CASSLGGTYTTDTQYF
TGTGCCAGCAGCTTAGGGGGGACTTATACCACAGATACGCAGTATTTT
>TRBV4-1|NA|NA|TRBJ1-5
CASSQVPLPGNQPQHF
TGCGCCAGCAGCCAAGTACCGTTACCGGGCAATCAGCCCCAGCATTTT
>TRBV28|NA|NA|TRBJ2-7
CASSYREQYF
TGTGCCAGCAGTTACAGGGAGCAGTACTTC
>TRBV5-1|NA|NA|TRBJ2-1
CASSFPSLNNEQFF
TGCGCCAGCAGCTTCCCTAGCCTGAACAATGAGCAGTTCTTC
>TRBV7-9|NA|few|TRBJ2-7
CASSLGQAGEQYF
TGTGCCAGCAGCTTGGGGCAGGCCGGCGAGCAGTACTTC
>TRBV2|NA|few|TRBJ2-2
CASSTTDGLNTGELFF
TGTGCCAGCAGTACAACGGACGGATTGAACACCGGGGAGCTGTTTTTT
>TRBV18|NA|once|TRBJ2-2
CASSLANTGELFF
TGTGCCAGCTCTCTCGCGAACACCGGGGAGCTGTTTTTT
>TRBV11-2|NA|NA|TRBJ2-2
CASSSPSAGELFF
TGTGCCAGCAGCTCCCCCTCGGCCGGGGAGCTGTTTTTT
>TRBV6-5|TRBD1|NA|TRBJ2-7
CASSYSGTGPYEQYF
TGTGCCAGCAGTTACTCCGGGACAGGGCCCTACGAGCAGTACTTC
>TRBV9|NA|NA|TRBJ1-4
CASSGIGQGGNEKLFF
TGTGCCAGCAGCGGCATAGGGCAGGGCGGAAATGAAAAACTGTTTTTT
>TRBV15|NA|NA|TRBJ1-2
CATSLGTNYGYTF
TGTGCCACCAGCCTAGGGACCAACTATGGCTACACCTTC
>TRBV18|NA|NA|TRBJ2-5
CASSASGRKGETQYF
TGTGCCAGCTCAGCGAGCGGTCGGAAGGGAGAGACCCAGTACTTC
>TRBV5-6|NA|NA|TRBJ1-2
CASSPAAQPYGYTF
TGTGCCAGCAGCCCGGCGGCACAGCCCTATGGCTACACCTTC
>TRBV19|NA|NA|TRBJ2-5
CASSMRRGAAETQYF
TGTGCCAGTAGTATGAGGCGGGGTGCGGCGGAGACCCAGTACTTC
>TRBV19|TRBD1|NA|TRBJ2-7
CASSYGTGPYEQYF
TGTGCCAGTAGCTACGGGACAGGGCCCTACGAGCAGTACTTC
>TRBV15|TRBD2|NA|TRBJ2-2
CATSSLGTSGRGGELFF
TGTGCCACCAGCAGTCTCGGGACTAGCGGGAGAGGGGGGGAGCTGTTTTTT
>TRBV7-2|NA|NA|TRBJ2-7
CASSLDGRAVAGQYF
TGTGCCAGCAGCTTAGACGGCAGAGCGGTTGCGGGGCAGTACTTC
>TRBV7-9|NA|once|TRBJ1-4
CASSLERQAGPTNEKLFF
TGTGCCAGCAGCTTAGAGAGACAGGCGGGACCAACTAATGAAAAACTGTTTTTT
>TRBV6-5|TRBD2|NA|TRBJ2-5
CASSPPLTSAGTQYF
TGTGCCAGCAGTCCTCCCCTTACTAGCGCCGGGACCCAGTACTTC
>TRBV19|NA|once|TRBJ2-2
CASSIGRNTGELFF
TGTGCCAGTAGTATAGGTCGAAACACCGGGGAGCTGTTTTTT
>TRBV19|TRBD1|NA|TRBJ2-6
CASSPGTVGSGANVLTF
TGTGCCAGTAGTCCCGGGACAGTGGGATCTGGGGCCAACGTCCTGACTTTC
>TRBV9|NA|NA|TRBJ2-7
CASSVGTPGLSEQYF
TGTGCCAGCAGCGTAGGGACACCAGGACTTAGCGAGCAGTACTTC
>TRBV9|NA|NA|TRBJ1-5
CASSPRQDQQPQHF
TGTGCCAGCAGCCCTCGACAGGATCAACAGCCCCAGCATTTT
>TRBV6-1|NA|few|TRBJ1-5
CASSERGGGNQPQHF
TGTGCCAGCAGTGAAAGAGGGGGTGGCAATCAGCCCCAGCATTTT
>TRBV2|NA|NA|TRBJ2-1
CASSLRGFQGIEQFF
TGTGCCAGCAGTCTGAGGGGTTTCCAGGGCATTGAGCAGTTCTTC
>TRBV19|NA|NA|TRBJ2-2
CASRNAGSTGELFF
TGTGCCAGTAGAAATGCCGGGAGCACCGGGGAGCTGTTTTTT
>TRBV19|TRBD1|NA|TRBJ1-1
CASSTPGGQITEAFF
TGTGCCAGTAGTACCCCCGGGGGACAGATAACTGAAGCTTTCTTT
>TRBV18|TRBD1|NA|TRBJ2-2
CASSPDRDTGELFF
TGTGCCAGCTCACCCGACAGGGACACCGGGGAGCTGTTTTTT
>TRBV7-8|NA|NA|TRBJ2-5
CASGGGQETQYF
TGTGCCAGCGGAGGGGGGCAAGAGACCCAGTACTTC
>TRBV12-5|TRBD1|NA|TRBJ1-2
CASGSPGQGNGYTF
TGTGCTAGTGGTTCTCCGGGACAGGGGAATGGCTACACCTTC
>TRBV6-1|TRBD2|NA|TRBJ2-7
CASSQRLAGSYEQYF
TGTGCCAGCAGTCAGAGGCTAGCGGGCTCCTACGAGCAGTACTTC
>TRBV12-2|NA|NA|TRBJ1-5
CASRTTGGYGNQPQHF
TGTGCAAGTCGCACAACAGGGGGATATGGCAATCAGCCCCAGCATTTT
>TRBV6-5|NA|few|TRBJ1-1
CASRRNTEAFF
TGTGCCAGCAGGAGGAACACTGAAGCTTTCTTT